This TCR beta chain derives from a study of CD8+CD57+ T cells in acquired aplastic anemia. Across the study: Roughly 3.1 ug was the average amount of DNA from sorted CD4+ and CD8+ cells. Mean read depth for CD4+ cells from healthy donors was about 9.9 million.

On this clonotype: Antigen unknown.

Study-level results: Between patients and controls, around 27 CD8+ CDR3 sequences were found in common.

TCR beta VDJ and CDR3 profiles were obtained from a genomic DNA template. MiXCR, applied by TCRdb to the reads, yields one record per CDR3 protein. This table has tens of thousands of distinct CDR3 sequences, about 78% appearing once. CDR3 length equals 14 residues. Germline CDR1 SNHLY, CDR2 FYNNEI. Trimming took off 5 bases at V and 3 bases at J, with 11 bases between the two ends. The rearrangement joins TRBV2 to TRBJ1-5, with D maybe TRBD1 (6 bases). This receptor was obtained from a human donor in good health, serving as a control. Sequencing was performed on sorted CD4+, CD8+, or CD8+CD57+ T cells (not recorded which) from PBMCs. The DNA of the CDR3 is TGTGCCAGCAGTAAACAGGGTTCCAATCAGCCCCAGCATTTT. This codes for CASSKQGSNQPQHF.